A single sample gave rise to the 5 T cell receptor beta chains below, sequenced in a study of regulatory T cells in long-lasting Graves disease. This sample's time point: persistent/refractory GD, antithyroid drugs over 5 years with positive TRAb. With RNA extracted from PBMCs as input, the TCR library was made. The TCR beta library used iRepertoire HTBI primers with Arm-PCR amplification of CDR3. TCRdb used MiXCR to reprocess the multiplex PCR reads, holding one entry per CDR3 protein. The sample yields a few hundred thousand distinct CDR3 sequences, 23% seen once. The specimen was peripheral blood mononuclear cells (PBMCs), collected when the disease was refractory, from a patient treated with antithyroid drugs. These receptors were obtained from a female donor with Graves disease.

The J gene is TRBJ2-3, the V gene TRBV20-1; 12 bases are a match to TRBD2. There are 17 residues in the CDR3. CDR1 and CDR2 from the germline V gene are DFQATT and SNEGSKA (reference sequence). The V gene end was trimmed by 5 bases and the J gene end by 8 bases; junction bases not matched to a gene: 17. DNA for the CDR3: TGCAGTGCTCTCCCTTCGACTAGCGGGAGCATCCCCTTTACGCAGTATTTT. Translation: CSALPSTSGSIPFTQYF.

This clonotype was seen many times. The chain joins TRBV27 to TRBJ2-7; 8 bases align to TRBD2. V lost 8 bases, J lost 2 bases, and 11 bases stayed unmatched. CDR1 MNHEY and CDR2 SMNVEV come from the germline V gene (reference sequence). This CDR3 region has 15 residues. The CDR3 protein is CASRPYSGVTYEQYF. The CDR3 DNA sequence: TGTGCCAGCCGCCCCTATAGCGGGGTAACCTACGAGCAGTACTTC.

As to this clonotype: A much larger clonotype is one base distant, so this may be a read error. J is TRBJ2-2 and V is TRBV28; possible D gene TRBD2, 5 bases. CDR3 length: 14 amino acids. The V gene's germline CDR1 is MDHEN and CDR2 SYDVKM. CDR3 bases: TGTGCCAGCAGTTTATGGGGGAAGTCCGGGGAGCCGTTTTTT. Translation: CASSLWGKSGEPFF.

This rearrangement joins TRBV6-1 to TRBJ2-7; 9 positions agree with TRBD1. V lost 5 bases, J lost 0 bases, and 8 bases stayed unmatched. Germline CDR1 and CDR2: MNHNS and SASEGT. The CDR3 covers 16 residues. CDR3 DNA sequence: TGTGCCAGCAGTCACAGGGGGCAGGTAGACTCCTACGAGCAGTACTTC. As protein: CASSHRGQVDSYEQYF.

This clonotype has a count of ten or more. This chain joins TRBV6-1 and TRBJ2-5; no clear D gene. The CDR3 contains 15 residues. V was cut by 2 bases and J by 4 bases, with 14 bases left in between. Germline CDR1 and CDR2: MNHNS and SASEGT. DNA for the CDR3: TGTGCCAGCAGTGAACTCGACACCAACGGAGAGACCCAGTACTTC. This gives the protein CASSELDTNGETQYF.